The rows below give T cell receptor beta chains drawn from one sample of a study of cytomegalovirus exposure and HLA in healthy donors. This table comes from immunoSEQ multiplex PCR, and its TCRdb copy is limited to in-frame clones, with some not included. The sample's table shows some 120,000 clones. The sample was PBMCs. The receptors here all came from a man younger than 45 in good health and CMV-seronegative. The CDR3 runs from the conserved cysteine through the conserved F or W. A D gene is named only where the DNA matches it firmly.

j_call	d_call	v_call	cdr3_nt	cdr3_aa
TRBJ2-3	TRBD1	TRBV5-1	TGCGCCAGCAGCTTGGCCGGGGGACAGGGTACAGATACGCAGTATTTT	CASSLAGGQGTDTQYF
TRBJ2-7	TRBD2	TRBV7-9	TGTGCCAGCAGCTCGACTAGCGGGAGGGTCTACGAGCAGTACTTC	CASSSTSGRVYEQYF
TRBJ2-7	TRBD1	TRBV29-1	TGCAGCGTGGTTATGGACAGGGTCCTCTCCTACGAGCAGTACTTC	CSVVMDRVLSYEQYF
TRBJ1-1	NA	TRBV27	TGTGCCAGCAGTTCGAGGGCCCTGAACACTGAAGCTTTCTTT	CASSSRALNTEAFF
TRBJ2-1	TRBD2	TRBV30	TGTGCCTGGAGTGGATCCCGCATCGGGGGGATTCTGGGAGGGGACCCTCAATCCTACAATGAGCAGTTCTTC	CAWSGSRIGGILGGDPQSYNEQFF
TRBJ2-1	NA	TRBV7-2	TGTGCCAGCAGCTTAGTGGTGGTGAGAAGCTCCTACAATGAGCAGTTCTTC	CASSLVVVRSSYNEQFF
TRBJ1-1	TRBD1	TRBV5-6	TGTGCGTCCCAGCTTGGAGGGACAGTGAACACTGAAGCTTTCTTT	CASQLGGTVNTEAFF
TRBJ2-7	NA	TRBV28	TGTGCCAGCACCTATAGCCTGGACACCGACTCCTACGAGCAGTACTTC	CASTYSLDTDSYEQYF
TRBJ1-2	NA	TRBV7-9	TGTGCCAGCAGCCTAGAAGCTGCAGGGGTCTATGGCTACACCTTC	CASSLEAAGVYGYTF
TRBJ2-1	TRBD2	TRBV2	TGTGCCAGCAGGGGACTAGACCAGTTCTTC	CASRGLDQFF
TRBJ1-2	TRBD1	TRBV9	TGTGCCAGCAGCGCCTCGGACAGGAACTATGGCTACACCTTC	CASSASDRNYGYTF
TRBJ1-2	NA	TRBV30	TGTGCCTGGAAGGGTGCGGGAGGGGGCTATGGCTACACCTTC	CAWKGAGGGYGYTF
TRBJ1-1	NA	TRBV6-5	TGTGCCAGCAGCATAGCCGGCACTGAAGCTTTCTTT	CASSIAGTEAFF
TRBJ2-7	NA	TRBV25-1	TGTGCCAGCAGTGAATTTTCAGGCAGGCTCGAGCAGTACTTC	CASSEFSGRLEQYF
TRBJ1-1	NA	TRBV7-8	TGTGCCAGCAGCTTAGTTTCGGGGAACACTGAAGCTTTCTTT	CASSLVSGNTEAFF
TRBJ2-2	TRBD2	TRBV9	TGTGCCAGCAGCGTAGCGGCGGGACTATCGGCCGGGGAGCTGTTTTTT	CASSVAAGLSAGELFF
TRBJ2-4	TRBD2	TRBV5-6	TGTGCCAGCAGCTTGGTTGGGCTAGCGGGAACCAAAAACATTCAGTACTTC	CASSLVGLAGTKNIQYF
TRBJ1-5	NA	TRBV2	TGTGCCAGCAGTGAGCGGGGGATGCAGCCCCAGCATTTT	CASSERGMQPQHF
TRBJ1-2	NA	TRBV19	TGTGCCAGCCTCGGACCCAACAGGGGCTACACCTTC	CASLGPNRGYTF
TRBJ1-2	TRBD1	TRBV10-3	TGTGCCATCAGAGGGACAGGCGACTATGGCTACACCTTC	CAIRGTGDYGYTF
TRBJ2-1	TRBD2	TRBV11-2	TGTGCCAGCAGCTTAGTTCCAGCGGGAGGGTTCTACAATGAGCAGTTCTTC	CASSLVPAGGFYNEQFF
TRBJ1-2	TRBD1	TRBV5-5	TGTGCCAGCAGCCGGACAGGGGGCTATGGCTACACCTTC	CASSRTGGYGYTF
TRBJ1-4	NA	TRBV5-4	TGTGCCAGCAGCTCCACCGGGGTTAATGAAAAACTGTTTTTT	CASSSTGVNEKLFF
TRBJ2-5	NA	TRBV5-6	TGTGCCAGCAGCTCGGACAGACGTTCTTCATACTTC	CASSSDRRSSYF
TRBJ2-7	TRBD1	TRBV5-1	TGCGCCAGCAGCTTGGAGGCCGGCGGATGGGGGACAGCAACCTACGAGCAGTACTTC	CASSLEAGGWGTATYEQYF
TRBJ1-2	NA	TRBV5-1	TGCGCCAGCAGCTTGGCCCCCAGTCACTATGGCTACACCTTC	CASSLAPSHYGYTF
TRBJ2-3	TRBD2	TRBV30	TGTGCCTGGAGTGTCCGACTAGCGGGAGCGGCAGATACGCAGTATTTT	CAWSVRLAGAADTQYF
TRBJ2-7	NA	TRBV30	TGTGCCTGGAGCCCCGAACGGTTATCCTACGAGCAGTACTTC	CAWSPERLSYEQYF
TRBJ2-5	TRBD2	TRBV5-1	TGCGCCAGCAGCTTGGAGGCTAGCGGGAGTGAGACCCAGTACTTC	CASSLEASGSETQYF
TRBJ2-7	NA	TRBV6-1	TGTGCCAGCACTCAGCCGGACGGGACCTACGAGCAGTACTTC	CASTQPDGTYEQYF
TRBJ2-3	TRBD2	TRBV29-1	TGCAGTTCCCTAGCGGGAGGAACAGATACGCAGTATTTT	CSSLAGGTDTQYF
TRBJ2-7	TRBD1	TRBV28	TGTGCCAGCAGTTCTCCCCGGACAGGGGACTCCTACGAGCAGTACTTC	CASSSPRTGDSYEQYF
TRBJ1-2	NA	TRBV6-5	TGTGCCAGCAGTGCGACTGCGAACTATGGCTACACCTTC	CASSATANYGYTF
TRBJ2-2	NA	TRBV7-3	TGTGCCAGCAGCTTACTTAACACCGGGGAGCTGTTTTTT	CASSLLNTGELFF
TRBJ2-1	NA	TRBV12-5	TGTGCTAGGGGGCCGGTCACGAGCTCCTACAATGAGCAGTTCTTC	CARGPVTSSYNEQFF
TRBJ1-1	NA	TRBV19	TGTGCCAGTAGTATACGAGGGGGAACTGAAGCTTTCTTT	CASSIRGGTEAFF
TRBJ2-1	NA	TRBV2	TGTGCCAGCAGTGTGCGCCTAGCAGGAGCGTCGTTCTTC	CASSVRLAGASFF
TRBJ2-7	TRBD1	TRBV28	TGTGCCAGCAGTTTACCCAGGGGGCCATCCTACGAGCAGTACTTC	CASSLPRGPSYEQYF
TRBJ2-7	NA	TRBV7-3	TGTGCCAGCAGCTTACTCTCAGGCCCCTACGAGCAGTACTTC	CASSLLSGPYEQYF
TRBJ1-2	TRBD1	TRBV10-3	TGTGCCACCTTGACAGGGGAAGGTGGCTACACCTTC	CATLTGEGGYTF
TRBJ2-3	NA	TRBV27	TGTGCCAGCAGTTCGTTGGATACGCAGTATTTT	CASSSLDTQYF
TRBJ1-1	NA	TRBV18	TGTGCCAGCTCCCTAGTGGAGGGTGAAGCTTTCTTT	CASSLVEGEAFF
TRBJ2-1	TRBD2	TRBV29-1	TGCAGCGCGGGGCGGGGACTAGACGGTCTCCCGGACAATGAGCAGTTCTTC	CSAGRGLDGLPDNEQFF
TRBJ1-5	NA	TRBV21-1	TGTGCCAGCAGCCCAATCGGGACAGGACCTAATCAGCCCCAGCATTTT	CASSPIGTGPNQPQHF
TRBJ1-3	NA	TRBV15	TGTGCCACCAGCCTCTCGCGGAGGACGGGAAACACCATATATTTT	CATSLSRRTGNTIYF
TRBJ2-7	TRBD1	TRBV5-1	TGCGCCAGCAGTGACGACAGGGTCGACGAGCAGTACTTC	CASSDDRVDEQYF
TRBJ1-5	TRBD1	TRBV7-9	TGTGCCAGCAGCGGACAGGGGAACCAGCCCCAGCATTTT	CASSGQGNQPQHF
TRBJ1-2	NA	TRBV29-1	TGCAGCCTCGCCGGGAACGCTACTAACTATGGCTACACCTTC	CSLAGNATNYGYTF
TRBJ2-1	NA	TRBV30	TGTGCCTGGAGTGGAGGGCAGGGAGGAGGGTCCCACTCCTACAATGAGCAGTTCTTC	CAWSGGQGGGSHSYNEQFF
TRBJ2-1	NA	TRBV5-1	TGCGCCAGCAGCTTGGGGGTTAGCGGCAATGAGCAGTTCTTC	CASSLGVSGNEQFF
TRBJ2-1	NA	TRBV4-1	TGCGCCAGCAGCCAAGGGGCTAGCATCTACAATGAGCAGTTCTTC	CASSQGASIYNEQFF
TRBJ2-1	TRBD2	TRBV29-1	TGCAGCGTTGGCTATAGCGGGAGGGGCGTCTACAATGAGCAGTTCTTC	CSVGYSGRGVYNEQFF
TRBJ2-1	TRBD2	TRBV5-1	TGCGCCAGCAGCTTGGTGCGGGAGCGGAGCAATGAGCAGTTCTTC	CASSLVRERSNEQFF
TRBJ2-7	TRBD2	TRBV5-1	TGCGCCAGCAGCCAGGAAGGACTAGCCTACGAGCAGTACTTC	CASSQEGLAYEQYF
TRBJ1-1	NA	TRBV29-1	TGCAGCGTTGAAGGGGCTGGTAACACTGAAGCTTTCTTT	CSVEGAGNTEAFF